Given below is one TCR beta chain in context. This clonotype has a count of ten or more. The antigen it recognizes is unknown. The sample holds no much larger clone one base away, and base qualities are not on file. The source of the sample is a study of regulatory T cells in long-lasting Graves disease (dated by TCRdb to the early 2020s). Context from the whole study: Antithyroid drugs had been taken for less than 3 months by newly diagnosed Graves' disease patients. Peripheral blood TCR sequencing and RNA sequencing compared persistent Graves' disease patients with newly diagnosed Graves' disease patients. The study took place in China and was registered as a clinical trial. A total of some 33 samples were covered by TCR sequencing, comprising approximately 13 persistent and 20 or so newly diagnosed Graves' disease patients. The paper's findings and limits, for the study overall: The study examined only peripheral blood because the primary lesion, thyroid tissue, could not be accessed. Only the TCR beta chain was sequenced and analyzed. TRBV28, TRBJ1-2 and TRBJ2-5 were preferentially used in persistent disease, while TRBV20-1 and TRBJ2-1 were favored in newly diagnosed disease. Lower TCR Shannon entropy and fewer highly expanded clones were observed in persistent Graves' disease patients than in newly diagnosed patients, which suggested clonal expansion. The authors noted that the small sample size was a limitation that may lower accuracy. More public clonotypes were shared among persistent patients (about 2,800) than among newly diagnosed patients (966).

What this sample's time point label stands for: newly diagnosed GD, antithyroid drugs for less than 3 months. For both TCR sequencing and RNA sequencing, RNA was extracted from PBMCs using TRIzol. The diagnosis of Graves' disease was made according to American Thyroid Association guidelines. The patients came from an endocrinology department in Xi'an, China. From each patient, approximately 10 milliliters of peripheral blood was collected into an EDTA anticoagulant tube. Ficoll Paque Plus density gradient separation was used to isolate PBMCs, and no further T cell sorting was done. An Agilent 2100 Bioanalyzer and agarose gel were used to assess RNA quality, and a NanoDrop 2000 was used to measure RNA concentration. V lost 7 bases and J lost 3 bases; the stretch between them is 12 bases long. The CDR3 spans 14 residues, from the cysteine through the phenylalanine. The kept DNA is CDR3 alone, 42 bases in frame from the first base.

Library creation used multiplex PCR. TCRdb shows the sequencer as Illumina HiSeq 4000. To build TCR beta libraries, CDR3 regions were amplified by Arm-PCR using iRepertoire HTBI primers. Before sequencing, the PCR products underwent gel purification. On the authors' methods: Gene usage analysis of CDR3 amino acid clonotypes relied on the approximately 68 TRBV and 15 or so TRBJ segments identified across samples. Filtered high-quality paired reads were merged into contigs using COPE and FqMerger. BLAST was used to align contigs to the IMGT TRBV, TRBD and TRBJ reference genes, and CDR3 was defined following IMGT. Any clonotype with a frequency above 0.1% was counted as a highly expanded clone. Shannon entropy was used to measure repertoire diversity, and the Gini coefficient was used to measure V-J evenness. A clonotype was considered public if more than one individual shared it. Through fastp at Q25 and MiXCR, TCRdb rebuilt clones from the public reads, retaining in-frame beta chains. Each record represents a unique CDR3 protein, reported with the most common genes and DNA among its rows. What appears here as the V and J calls and clone size reflects TCRdb's work, not the paper's. In all, the sample holds 560,000 or so distinct CDR3 sequences, and roughly 15% of those were seen once. The ten largest clonotypes hold around 12% of the sample.

The sample was also reused in another study, on T cells in Graves' hyperthyroidism and ophthalmopathy. As that second study puts it: A patient counted as having stable Graves' hyperthyroidism if no progression to ophthalmopathy occurred over 18 months of follow-up. The hyperthyroidism patients were between 18 and 65 years old and newly diagnosed, with a disease duration of less than 2 months. Exclusion was applied to patients with uncontrolled infections, other autoimmune diseases, pregnancy or lactation. Diagnoses were based on clinical symptoms, serum thyroxine and TRAb, thyroid ultrasound and orbital computed tomography. The TCR CDR3 was subjected to a first round of RT-PCR using the HTBI primer set and the Qiagen OneStep RT-PCR kit. Most expanded thyroid clonotypes (frequency above 0.001) were also detected in blood, a finding suggesting that blood repertoires may reflect thyroid immune responses. A model built on a 13 V-J signature distinguished ophthalmopathy from stable hyperthyroidism, reaching 85% to 90% sensitivity and around 81% specificity in cross-validation and 80%/75% in testing. In validation, the model predicted progression to ophthalmopathy a median of approximately 6.3 months before onset, with about 70% sensitivity and just under 75% specificity. TCR V-J signatures able to tell the groups apart were searched for in a discovery cohort of 100 patients, of whom around 42 had Graves' ophthalmopathy and 55 to 60 had stable Graves' hyperthyroidism. Prospective prediction of ophthalmopathy was tested in an independent validation cohort consisting of about 19 hyperthyroidism patients and 15 or so patients who later progressed to ophthalmopathy. For training and testing, the 100 or so patients in the discovery cohort were randomly divided in a 7:3 ratio. In addition, the study compared T-cell repertoires in thyroid tissue and in blood from 6 or 7 Graves' hyperthyroidism patients. After blood sampling, hyperthyroidism patients were treated with methimazole at a starting dose of 30 mg daily, and ophthalmopathy patients were treated with high-dose intravenous methylprednisolone. The libraries were constructed in a second round of multiplex PCR and then size-selected and purified. Sequencing of the libraries was done on an Illumina HiSeq2000 using paired-end 100 bp reads. SOAPnuke was used to process the raw data, throwing out any read that contained adapters or uncalled bases, had a mean Phred below 15, or lacked an exact constant-primer or identifier match. High-quality paired reads were merged using COPE v1.2.5, and each unique nucleotide sequence was defined as a clonotype. MiTCR v1.1 was used to align the clonotypes against IMGT TRBV, TRBD and TRBJ reference segments. The analysis was restricted to V-J combinations with a frequency above 0.0001, which together covered 99% to 99.2% of the repertoires. A TCS score was defined as the ratio of F50 (clonal expansion) to E x V (chaos), with BLOSUM62-based TCRdist applied between CDR3 peptides within each V-J. Welch's t-statistics and random forest reduced around 520 V-J features to roughly 13, which were used in a naive Bayes classifier (R e1071). Sample size was not statistically predetermined, and investigators were not blinded to group allocation. The paper reports TCR Vbeta CDR3 sequencing of approximately 130 peripheral blood samples: 40 or so ophthalmopathy, fewer than 85 hyperthyroidism and 17 progressor patients.

The TCR was taken from a young man with Graves disease. Donor details come from another sample of the same person, matched by shared clones. The rearrangement combines TRBV12-3 or TRBV12-4 with TRBJ2-2, with the D gene uncertain. The sample here was peripheral blood mononuclear cells (PBMCs), taken at new diagnosis, from a patient treated with antithyroid drugs. The encoded CDR3 is CASNSILDTGELFF. Here is the DNA: TGTGCCAGCAACTCTATACTCGACACCGGGGAGCTGTTTTTT.